This TCR beta chain was sequenced in a study of cytomegalovirus exposure and HLA in healthy donors (dated 2017 in TCRdb). Regarding the complete study: An earlier analysis of some 600 of the donors reported roughly 300 Gb of sequence data and 117 million unique TCR beta sequences obtained from about 170 million T cells. In a later genetic analysis, genome-wide SNP genotypes for 398 of the 666 donors were used, and that subset was treated as a discovery cohort. Roughly 5 DR-DQ haplotypes were handled as single units for association and clustering, since linkage in the cohort was strong. The study aimed to test whether cataloging public T cell receptors could reveal signatures of past pathogen exposure. A separate validation cohort of roughly 130 different subjects was used in addition to the 666-subject first cohort. The later analysis used no new phenotypic data to find candidate immune exposures, relying instead on TCR beta sequences and their occurrence across donors. The genetic ancestry cluster associated with self-reported Caucasian donors included 81% of the 300 to 400 genotyped donors. A later analysis re-analyzed previously published TCR beta repertoires from roughly 630 donors and added high-resolution HLA genotyping to study TCR occurrence patterns. About 320 gigabases of sequencing data and approximately 85 million unique TCR sequences were included in an early release covering 550 to 800 HLA-typed donors. HLA typing covered class I and class II loci at four-digit resolution. An earlier analysis of nearly 600 of the donors applied high-throughput TCR beta sequencing to assess whether each TCR beta V gene segment acted as functional or pseudogenic. The study combined high-throughput TCR immunosequencing, statistical association of individual TCRs with disease status, and machine learning to predict cytomegalovirus infection status. Every discovery cohort repertoire had been produced on one sequencing platform. Across approximately 400 genotyped donors of the cohort, an average of roughly 250,000 unique TCR beta nucleotide sequences per donor were sequenced, and approximately 19% of those sequences were non-productive. The study profiled the T cell repertoires of around 700 subjects by immunosequencing and related them to cytomegalovirus serostatus. Typing coverage varied by locus: roughly 620-640 donors for A, B, C, DRB1 and DQB1; approximately 560 for DQA1; over 600 for DPA1; about 450 for DPB1. Donor age, sex, ethnicity and CMV serostatus were collected together with the repertoire data. Overall study outcomes, separate from this receptor: Across donors, most TCR sequences were observed very rarely, whereas some public TCRs were present in many individuals. In the study, approximately 150 TCR beta chains were listed as associated with cytomegalovirus. According to a later analysis, most CMV-associated TCR beta chains appeared to be HLA-restricted, and the HLA associations seemed to be driven largely by CMV exposure. Because HLA typing was missing for some donors at each locus, association tests included only the typed subset. According to a later genetic analysis, donors in an Asian-associated ancestry cluster had fewer N-insertions in productive TCRs than the approximately 700-donor mean. A further reported finding was that TCR beta sequences accurately predicted the HLA-A and HLA-B alleles for most subjects in the first cohort. According to the authors, the approach could potentially be generalized to other disease states and immunological phenotypes. This cohort had only TCR beta chains sequenced, and the lack of alpha or paired-chain data limited which features could be detected. Strong co-occurrence of HLA alleles, especially DR and DQ, made assigning TCR associations to individual alleles difficult. A cluster of highly shared sequence variants was judged likely to represent a technical artifact of the sequencing pipeline. Immune exposure information for the cohort was limited to CMV serostatus. Sequencing depth was assumed to be roughly uniform across donors in the presence/absence analyses, though that assumption may not hold. Several of the top co-occurrence clusters appeared to be linked to parvovirus B19, influenza, CMV and Epstein-Barr virus, according to a later analysis. In a later genetic analysis, a missense DCLRE1C variant was associated with V-gene and J-gene trimming of TCR beta chains, and the association was replicated in an independent cohort. The classifier was reported to diagnose cytomegalovirus status with high specificity and sensitivity in both the original cohort and the validation cohort. A later analysis found that HLA-associated TCR beta chains were more clonally expanded and had lower generation probabilities than equally common non-associated chains. Correlated functional status among segregating V segments might be attributable to linkage disequilibrium, but an unknown experimental factor could not be ruled out. A few of the identified cytomegalovirus-associated TCR beta chains were confirmed in vitro to be specific for cytomegalovirus antigens. According to a later analysis, TCR association rates differed among HLA loci, with DRB1 alleles showing the most associated TCRs and HLA-C alleles showing the fewest. A later analysis associated about 16,000 TCR beta sequences with specific HLA alleles at a false discovery rate of 0.05. Because counts were too low, roughly 18 rarely observed V segments, including chromosome 9 orphons, were left out of the earlier analysis of some 600 of the donors. In an earlier analysis of 587 of the donors, most TCR beta V segments appeared in productive rearrangements about 87% or about 30% of the time, broadly matching IMGT annotations.

The receptor library was made with the immunoSEQ multiplex PCR assay. The multiplex PCR relied on a mix of 60 forward primers for TCR Vbeta segments and 13 reverse primers for TCR Jbeta segments. The CDR3 region of rearranged TCR beta genes was amplified from genomic DNA with a multiplex PCR assay. Amplified TCR beta libraries were sequenced as 87-base-pair reads on the Illumina HiSeq System. The study's own analysis went as follows. In a later analysis, tens of millions of unique TCR beta chains were counted across the 650 to 750 repertoires, and approximately 11 million of these chains were shared by at least two donors. Raw reads were error-corrected and collapsed into unique sequences with a nearest-neighbor algorithm that merged closely related sequences to remove PCR and sequencing errors. Alignment of CDR3 sequences to IMGT reference sequences was used to assign V, D and J gene segments. Each retained sequence needed at least a six-nucleotide match to both a V gene segment and a J gene segment. A rearrangement counted as productive if the CDR3 had no stop codons and remained in frame with V and J, and every other rearrangement counted as non-productive. Following IMGT convention, CDR3 was defined as the stretch from the second conserved V-encoded cysteine up to the conserved J-encoded phenylalanine. In an earlier analysis of more than 550 of the donors, sequences lacking an unambiguous match to a single V gene segment were excluded. An earlier analysis of about 600 of the donors called V segments functional above 56.7% productive rearrangements and segregating when the between-donor standard deviation exceeded 5%. A statistical classification framework was built for diagnosing cytomegalovirus status from the catalog of TCR beta chain sequences. A later analysis assigned V and J genes by comparing TCR nucleotide sequences with IMGT/GENE-DB human TR gene sequences. Using the TCRdist pipeline, a later analysis assigned CDR3 sequences along with most-parsimonious VDJ recombination scenarios. In a later analysis, each TCR beta chain was defined by its CDR3 amino acid sequence together with its V-gene family, and reads without a unique V-gene family were excluded. To address suspected cross-contamination and a sequencing artifact, a later analysis removed approximately 600 highly shared, low-generation-probability nucleotide sequences. For each public chain, a later analysis derived a clonal expansion index from normalized ranks of inferred template counts within each repertoire. A later analysis computed generation probabilities with a VDJ recombination model fitted to out-of-frame rearrangements, and checked the results against IGoR. A later analysis scored TCR-TCR, TCR-HLA and TCR-CMV co-occurrence with hypergeometric tests, applying a repertoire-size bias correction to TCR pairs. A later analysis estimated false discovery rates by permuting HLA or CMV assignments 20 times. In a later analysis, co-occurring TCRs were grouped with DBSCAN, and TCRdist sequence similarity was added when clustering was performed within HLA-allele-positive subsets. For co-occurrence clustering, repertoires with fewer than 30,000 or more than 120,000 public chains were excluded, along with roughly 5 repertoires with anomalous nucleotide sharing. TCRdb retrieved this table from immuneACCESS and kept in-frame rearrangements only. Not all clones are present; in checked studies, unresolved V genes account for under half, and no reason is known for the remainder. Clonal size and the V and J genes are those of that table, whereas D and trimming came from the DNA. Present in this sample are some 150,000 clones, roughly three fifths of which were seen just once. Around 2.5% of the sample lies in the top ten.

The cohort comprised 710 or so healthy bone marrow donors. All cohort members were sampled while nominally healthy, although unrecorded immune exposures were likely present. The donor tested CMV seronegative, placing the donor among the 350 or so seronegative members of the cohort. Each donor provided a peripheral blood sample, and peripheral blood mononuclear cells were used for TCR beta sequencing. Genomic DNA was extracted from the blood cell samples with the Qiagen DNeasy Blood Extraction Kit. Points on this clone: Its antigen is not yet known. No qualities accompany the bases; no much larger clone lies one base away.

The clonotype was recovered from a woman in her thirties or forties in good health and CMV-seronegative. Sequencing was carried out using PBMCs.

The sequenced DNA: TGTGCCAGCAGCTTAGAGGGACAGGAATGGAGCTATGGCTACACCTTC. Its amino acids are CASSLEGQEWSYGYTF. The chain uses TRBV7-9 and TRBJ1-2; the junction holds 8 bases that match TRBD1. V has 1 base trimmed and J has 4 bases trimmed; junction bases matching no gene number 8. In the germline V gene (reference sequence), CDR1 corresponds to SEHNR and CDR2 to FQNEAQ. Including cysteine and phenylalanine, the CDR3 has 16 amino acids. The entry retains the CDR3 DNA only, 48 bases that are in frame from base 1.